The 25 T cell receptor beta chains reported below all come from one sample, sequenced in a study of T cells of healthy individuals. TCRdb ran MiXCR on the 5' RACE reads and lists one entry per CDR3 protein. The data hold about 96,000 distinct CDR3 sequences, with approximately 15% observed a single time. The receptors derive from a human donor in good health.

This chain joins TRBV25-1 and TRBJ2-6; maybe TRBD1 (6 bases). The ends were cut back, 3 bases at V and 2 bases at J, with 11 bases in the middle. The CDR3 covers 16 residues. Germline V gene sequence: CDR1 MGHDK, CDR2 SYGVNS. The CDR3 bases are TGTGCCAGCAGTGACCAGGGGTACGCTGGGGCCAACGTCCTGACTTTC. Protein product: CASSDQGYAGANVLTF.

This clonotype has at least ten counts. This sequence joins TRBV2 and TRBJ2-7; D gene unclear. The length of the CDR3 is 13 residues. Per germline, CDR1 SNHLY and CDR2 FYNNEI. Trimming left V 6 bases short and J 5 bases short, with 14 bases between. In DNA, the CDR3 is TGTGCCAGCAGGCCCCCCAAAGTCCACGAGCAGTACTTC. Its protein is CASRPPKVHEQYF.

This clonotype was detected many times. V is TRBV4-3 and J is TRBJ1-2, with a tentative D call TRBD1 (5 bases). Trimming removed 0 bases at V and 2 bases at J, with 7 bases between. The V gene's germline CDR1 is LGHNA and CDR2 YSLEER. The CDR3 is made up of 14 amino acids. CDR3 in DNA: TGCGCCAGCAGCCAAGATTCAGGGAACTATGGCTACACCTTC. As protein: CASSQDSGNYGYTF.

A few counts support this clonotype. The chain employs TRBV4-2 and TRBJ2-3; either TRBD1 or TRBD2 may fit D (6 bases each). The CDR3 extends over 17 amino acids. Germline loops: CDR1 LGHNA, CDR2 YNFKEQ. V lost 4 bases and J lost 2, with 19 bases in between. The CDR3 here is CASSPTGGGGITDTQYF. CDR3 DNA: TGTGCCAGCAGCCCCACCGGGGGCGGCGGGATCACAGATACGCAGTATTTT.

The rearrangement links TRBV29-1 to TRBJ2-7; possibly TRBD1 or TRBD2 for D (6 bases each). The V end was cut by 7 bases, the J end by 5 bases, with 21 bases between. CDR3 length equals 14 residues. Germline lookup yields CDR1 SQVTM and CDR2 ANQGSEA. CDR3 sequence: CSADPGVGGNEQYF. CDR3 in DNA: TGCAGCGCTGACCCCGGCGTGGGGGGCAACGAGCAGTACTTC.

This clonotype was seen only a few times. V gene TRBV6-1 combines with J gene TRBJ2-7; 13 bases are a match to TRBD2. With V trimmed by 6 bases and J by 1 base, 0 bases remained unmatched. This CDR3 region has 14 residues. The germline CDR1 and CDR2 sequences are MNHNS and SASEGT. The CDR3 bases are TGTGCCAGCAGGGGACTAGCGGGATCCTACGAGCAGTACTTC. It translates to CASRGLAGSYEQYF.

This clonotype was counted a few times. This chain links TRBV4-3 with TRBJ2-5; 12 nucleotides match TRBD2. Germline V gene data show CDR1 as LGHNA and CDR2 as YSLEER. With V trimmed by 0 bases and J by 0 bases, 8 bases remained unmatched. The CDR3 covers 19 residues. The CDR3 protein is CASSQERLAGVDHQETQYF. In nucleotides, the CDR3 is TGCGCCAGCAGCCAAGAGAGACTAGCGGGAGTCGACCACCAAGAGACCCAGTACTTC.

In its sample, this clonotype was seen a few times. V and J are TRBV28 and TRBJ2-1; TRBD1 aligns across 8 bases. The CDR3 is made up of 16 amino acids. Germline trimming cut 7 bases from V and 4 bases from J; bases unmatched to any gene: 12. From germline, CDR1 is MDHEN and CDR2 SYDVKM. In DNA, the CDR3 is TGTGCCAGCAATCCTTCCCGGGACAGGCCGTACAATGAGCAGTTCTTC. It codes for CASNPSRDRPYNEQFF.

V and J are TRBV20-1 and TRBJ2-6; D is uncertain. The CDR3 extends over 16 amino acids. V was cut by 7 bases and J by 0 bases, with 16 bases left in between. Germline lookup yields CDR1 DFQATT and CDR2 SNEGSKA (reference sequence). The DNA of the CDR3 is TGCAGTGGTGTGGGCCGGGTCTTCTCTGGGGCCAACGTCCTGACTTTC. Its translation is CSGVGRVFSGANVLTF.

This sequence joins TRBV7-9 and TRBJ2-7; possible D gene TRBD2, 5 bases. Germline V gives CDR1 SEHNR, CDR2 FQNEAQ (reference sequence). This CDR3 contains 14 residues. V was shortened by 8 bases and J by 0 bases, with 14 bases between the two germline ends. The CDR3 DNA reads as TGTGCCAGCGCTGAATCCGGGGTCTCCTACGAGCAGTACTTC. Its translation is CASAESGVSYEQYF. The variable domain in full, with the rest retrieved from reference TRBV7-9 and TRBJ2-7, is DTGVSQNPRHKITKRGQNVTFRCDPISEHNRLYWYRQTLGQGPEFLTYFQNEAQLEKSRLLSDRFSAERPKGSFSTLEIQRTEQGDSAMYLCASAESGVSYEQYFGPGTRLTVT.

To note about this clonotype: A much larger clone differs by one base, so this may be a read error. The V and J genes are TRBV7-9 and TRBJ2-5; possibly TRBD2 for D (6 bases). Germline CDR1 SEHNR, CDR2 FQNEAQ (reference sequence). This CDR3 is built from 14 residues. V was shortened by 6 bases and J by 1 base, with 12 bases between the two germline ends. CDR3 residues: CASRRGRVQETQYF. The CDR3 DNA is TGTGCCAGCAGGCGGGGTCGGGTCCAAGAGACCCAGTACTTC.

The CDR3 loop is CASSPQGLGYGYTF. DNA of the CDR3: TGTGCCAGCAGCCCACAGGGCCTGGGCTATGGCTACACCTTC. The chain links TRBV7-9 to TRBJ1-2; D may be TRBD1 (6 bases). Trimming stripped 5 bases from V and 4 bases from J, with 14 bases between. The CDR3 has 14 amino acids. Germline V CDR1 and CDR2: SEHNR, FQNEAQ (reference sequence).

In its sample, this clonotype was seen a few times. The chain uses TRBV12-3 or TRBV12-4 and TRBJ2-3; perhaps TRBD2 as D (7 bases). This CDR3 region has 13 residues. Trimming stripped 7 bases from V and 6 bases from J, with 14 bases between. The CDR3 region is CASKGGAEDTQYF. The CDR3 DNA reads TGTGCCAGCAAGGGGGGGGCCGAGGATACGCAGTATTTT.

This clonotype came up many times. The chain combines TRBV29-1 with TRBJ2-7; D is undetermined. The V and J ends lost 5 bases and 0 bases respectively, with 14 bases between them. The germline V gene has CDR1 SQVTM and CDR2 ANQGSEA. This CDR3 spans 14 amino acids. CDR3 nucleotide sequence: TGCAGCGTTCAAGGACGGGTCGACTCCTACGAGCAGTACTTC. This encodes CSVQGRVDSYEQYF.

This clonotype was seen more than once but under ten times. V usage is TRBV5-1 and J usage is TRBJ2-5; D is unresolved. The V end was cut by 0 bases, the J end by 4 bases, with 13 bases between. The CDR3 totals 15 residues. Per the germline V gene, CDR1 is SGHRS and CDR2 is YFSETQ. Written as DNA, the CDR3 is TGCGCCAGCAGCTTGGTTCTTGGGGATAGAGAGACCCAGTACTTC. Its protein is CASSLVLGDRETQYF.

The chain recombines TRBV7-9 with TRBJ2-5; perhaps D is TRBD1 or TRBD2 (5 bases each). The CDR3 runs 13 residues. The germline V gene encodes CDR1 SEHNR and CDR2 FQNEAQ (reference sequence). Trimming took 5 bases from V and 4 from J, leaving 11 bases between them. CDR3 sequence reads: CASSNAGGETQYF. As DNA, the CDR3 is TGTGCCAGCAGCAATGCTGGGGGAGAGACCCAGTACTTC.

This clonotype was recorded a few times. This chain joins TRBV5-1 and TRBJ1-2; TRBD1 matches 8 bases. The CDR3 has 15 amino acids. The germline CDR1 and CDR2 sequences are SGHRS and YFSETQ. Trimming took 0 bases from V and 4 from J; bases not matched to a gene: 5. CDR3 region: CASSLGTGRTYGYTF. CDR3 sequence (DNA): TGCGCCAGCAGCTTGGGGACAGGGAGGACCTATGGCTACACCTTC.

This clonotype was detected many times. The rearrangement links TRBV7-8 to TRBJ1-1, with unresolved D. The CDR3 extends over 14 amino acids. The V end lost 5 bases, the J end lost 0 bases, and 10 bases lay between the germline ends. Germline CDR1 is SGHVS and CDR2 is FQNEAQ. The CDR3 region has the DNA TGTGCCAGCAGCAGAGCCACCCTGAACACTGAAGCTTTCTTT. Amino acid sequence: CASSRATLNTEAFF. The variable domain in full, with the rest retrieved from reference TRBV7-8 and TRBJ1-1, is GAGVSQSPRYKVAKRGQDVALRCDPISGHVSLFWYQQALGQGPEFLTYFQNEAQLDKSGLPSDRFFAERPEGSVSTLKIQRTQQEDSAVYLCASSRATLNTEAFFGQGTRLTVV.

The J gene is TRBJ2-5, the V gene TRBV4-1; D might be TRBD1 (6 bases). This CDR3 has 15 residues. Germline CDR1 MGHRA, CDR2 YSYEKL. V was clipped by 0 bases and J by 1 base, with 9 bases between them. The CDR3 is CASSQDRDTQETQYF. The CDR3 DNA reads TGCGCCAGCAGCCAAGACCGGGACACCCAAGAGACCCAGTACTTC.

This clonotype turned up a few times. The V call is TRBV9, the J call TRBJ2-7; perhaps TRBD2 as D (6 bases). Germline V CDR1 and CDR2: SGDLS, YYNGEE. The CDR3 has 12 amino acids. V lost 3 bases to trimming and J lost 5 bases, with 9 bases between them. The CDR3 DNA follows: TGTGCCAGCAGCGCCCGGGAGAACGAGCAGTACTTC. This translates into CASSARENEQYF.

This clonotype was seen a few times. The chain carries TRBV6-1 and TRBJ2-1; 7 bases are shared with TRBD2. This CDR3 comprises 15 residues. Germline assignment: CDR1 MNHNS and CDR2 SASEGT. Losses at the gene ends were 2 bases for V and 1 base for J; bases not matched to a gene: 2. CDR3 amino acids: CASSELGGSYNEQFF. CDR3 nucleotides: TGTGCCAGCAGTGAATTGGGGGGGTCCTACAATGAGCAGTTCTTC.

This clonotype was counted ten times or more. The CDR3, as DNA: TGCAGCGAAAAAGGGCAGGGCAAAAACATTCAGTACTTC. It specifies CSEKGQGKNIQYF. J is TRBJ2-4 and V is TRBV20-1, with a possible D match to TRBD1 (5 bases). Germline V gene sequence: CDR1 DFQATT, CDR2 SNEGSKA (reference sequence). The CDR3 length is 13 residues.

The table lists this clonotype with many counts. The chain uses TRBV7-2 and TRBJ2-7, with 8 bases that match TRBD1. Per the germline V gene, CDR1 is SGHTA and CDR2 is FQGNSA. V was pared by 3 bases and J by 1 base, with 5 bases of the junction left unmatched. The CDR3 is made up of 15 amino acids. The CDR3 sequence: CASSFTGGMSYEQYF. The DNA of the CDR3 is TGTGCCAGCAGCTTCACAGGGGGGATGTCCTACGAGCAGTACTTC.

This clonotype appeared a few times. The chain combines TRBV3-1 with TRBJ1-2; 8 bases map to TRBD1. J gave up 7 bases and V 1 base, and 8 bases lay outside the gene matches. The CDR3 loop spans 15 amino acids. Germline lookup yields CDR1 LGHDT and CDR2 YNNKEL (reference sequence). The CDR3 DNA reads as TGTGCCAGCAGCCAAGGGGGCAGGGGGCAGGTTGGCTACACCTTC. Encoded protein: CASSQGGRGQVGYTF.

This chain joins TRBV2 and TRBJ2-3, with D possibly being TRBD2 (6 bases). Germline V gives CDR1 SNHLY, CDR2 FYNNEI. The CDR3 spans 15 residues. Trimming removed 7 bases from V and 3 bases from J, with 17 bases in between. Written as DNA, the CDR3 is TGTGCCAGCAATAGCGGTGCCAGCATTACAGATACGCAGTATTTT. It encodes CASNSGASITDTQYF.